These 28 T cell receptor beta chains share one sample of origin, sequenced in a study of T cell responses to AZD1222 COVID-19 vaccine. Sequencing was performed with immunoSEQ multiplex PCR; in TCRdb, only in-frame clones are kept and a portion is missing. The sample has some 120,000 clones; roughly 90% are singletons. This specimen was peripheral blood, taken on day 0 of AZD1222 vaccination. Receptors originate from an adult in good health.

This chain joins TRBV6-5 and TRBJ2-1; D unclear. The CDR3 consists of 11 residues. Germline V lookup: CDR1 MNHEY, CDR2 SVGAGI. V was trimmed by 0 bases and J by 11 bases, leaving 5 bases between them. The CDR3 sequence is CASSYSGKQFF. CDR3 DNA sequence: TGTGCCAGCAGTTACTCGGGGAAGCAGTTCTTC.

This rearrangement joins TRBV2 to TRBJ1-4; TRBD1 matches 11 bases. V trimming: 10 bases; J trimming: 8 bases; junction bases outside the gene matches: 9. CDR1 and CDR2 from the germline V gene are SNHLY and FYNNEI. The CDR3 loop spans 14 amino acids. The CDR3 loop reads CATTPGQGVEKLFF. For the CDR3, the DNA is TGTGCCACTACCCCGGGACAGGGGGTGGAAAAACTGTTTTTT.

This clone appeared once. This chain links TRBV5-4 with TRBJ1-1; no clear D. Germline V gives CDR1 SGHNT, CDR2 YYREEE (reference sequence). CDR3 length: 14 amino acids. V was cut by 5 bases and J by 0 bases, with 11 bases left in between. CDR3 in amino acids: CASSPMVLNTEAFF. In DNA form, the CDR3 reads TGTGCCAGCAGTCCGATGGTTCTGAACACTGAAGCTTTCTTT.

J is TRBJ2-7 and V is TRBV7-2; D not resolved. The CDR3 loop spans 14 amino acids. The germline gives CDR1 SGHTA, CDR2 FQGNSA. Trimming pared 1 base from V and 0 bases from J, leaving 7 bases between. CDR3 in amino acids: CASSLGQISYEQYF. The CDR3 DNA is TGTGCCAGCAGCTTAGGTCAAATCTCCTACGAGCAGTACTTC.

This clone has just one count. This sequence joins TRBV23-1 and TRBJ1-1; D gene uncertain. TRBV23-1 is identified as an open reading frame with a role that is uncertain. This CDR3 spans 12 amino acids. V lost 6 bases and J lost 2, with 7 bases in between. This CDR3 reads CASSPVNTEAFF. In nucleotides, the CDR3 is TGCGCCAGCAGCCCGGTTAACACTGAAGCTTTCTTT.

The rearrangement joins TRBV7-9 to TRBJ1-4; the match to TRBD1 covers 9 bases. This CDR3 is built from 16 residues. Germline V gene lookup returns CDR1 SEHNR and CDR2 FQNEAQ (reference sequence). V dropped 6 bases and J dropped 4; count of bases not matched to a gene: 9. The CDR3 DNA sequence: TGTGCCAGCAGTAGCCCCAGACAGGGGGATAATGAAAAACTGTTTTTT. This gives the protein CASSSPRQGDNEKLFF.

J is TRBJ2-7 and V is TRBV2; 9 positions agree with TRBD1. Germline V gives CDR1 SNHLY, CDR2 FYNNEI. This CDR3 is 15 amino acids long. Germline trimming cut 3 bases from V and 2 bases from J; bases unmatched to any gene: 5. CDR3 residues: CASSEDRGRTYEQYF. In DNA, the CDR3 is TGTGCCAGCAGTGAGGACAGGGGTCGGACCTACGAGCAGTACTTC.

This clone was detected only a few times. The genes are TRBV28 and TRBJ1-5, with no clear D. Trimming removed 2 bases at V and 2 bases at J, with 10 bases between. The CDR3 totals 15 residues. Germline loops: CDR1 MDHEN, CDR2 SYDVKM. The CDR3 DNA sequence: TGTGCCAGCAGTTTAAGTGGGCTTGGCAATCAGCCCCAGCATTTT. Its translation: CASSLSGLGNQPQHF.

J is TRBJ2-1 and V is TRBV12-5; TRBD2 might be the D (6 bases). Germline values: CDR1 LGHNT, CDR2 FRNRAP. V lost 8 bases, J lost 7 bases, and 21 bases lay in between. The CDR3 totals 15 residues. This CDR3 is CASISAWTKPNEQFF. The DNA for the CDR3 is TGTGCTAGTATTAGTGCGTGGACTAAACCAAATGAGCAGTTCTTC.

The chain combines TRBV4-1 with TRBJ2-1, with D tentatively TRBD1 or TRBD2 (5 bases each). The V and J ends lost 4 bases and 10 bases respectively, with 20 bases between them. Germline CDR1 and CDR2: MGHRA and YSYEKL. The length of the CDR3 is 15 residues. CDR3 bases: TGCGCCAGCAGCCTCCGGGACGCCCCGGCGTGGGAGCAGTTCTTC. As protein: CASSLRDAPAWEQFF.

The V call is TRBV12-2, the J call TRBJ1-2; the DNA was not used to check the table's D call, TRBD1. TRBV12-2 is an annotated pseudogene. This CDR3 is built from 15 residues. The CDR3 DNA reads TGTGCAAGTCGCCCCTCCCGGGGACAGGGCAATGGCTACACCTTC. It codes for CASRPSRGQGNGYTF.

The J gene is TRBJ1-1, the V gene TRBV6-5; 7 bases map to TRBD1. The J segment lost 8 bases and the V segment lost 6 bases, leaving 9 bases of the junction unmatched. CDR3 length: 13 residues. Germline CDR1 and CDR2: MNHEY and SVGAGI. CDR3 region: CASRPPGDREAFF. The DNA for the CDR3 is TGTGCCAGCAGGCCACCTGGGGACAGAGAAGCTTTCTTT.

This clone was counted a few times. CDR3 nucleotide sequence: TGTGCCAGCATCCAGGACGGCACCGGGGAGCTGTTTTTT. Translated, it gives CASIQDGTGELFF. The V and J genes are TRBV6-5 and TRBJ2-2; D call uncertain. The CDR3 has 13 amino acids. The V gene's germline CDR1 is MNHEY and CDR2 SVGAGI. V lost 7 bases, J lost 4 bases, and 10 bases lay in between.

The V gene is TRBV9, the J gene TRBJ1-5; D gene uncertain. The length of the CDR3 is 15 residues. Germline lookup yields CDR1 SGDLS and CDR2 YYNGEE. Trimming pared 1 base from V and 0 bases from J, leaving 8 bases between. CDR3 residues: CASSVSGGSNQPQHF. DNA of the CDR3: TGTGCCAGCAGCGTATCCGGCGGTAGCAATCAGCCCCAGCATTTT.

This clone was recorded once. The chain joins TRBV13 to TRBJ1-2, with TRBD1 as a possible D gene (5 bases). V was trimmed by 4 bases and J by 13 bases, leaving 16 bases between them. This CDR3 spans 12 amino acids. Germline CDR1 and CDR2: PRHDT and FYEKMQ (reference sequence). The CDR3 reads CASSSGLLDGTF. For the CDR3, the DNA is TGTGCCAGCAGCTCGGGACTGCTGGACGGCACCTTC.

This chain uses TRBV28 with TRBJ2-2, with D possibly TRBD1 on 6 matching bases. The V gene lost 3 bases and the J gene lost 6 bases, with 17 bases spanning the gap. The length of the CDR3 is 16 residues. CDR1 and CDR2 (germline): MDHEN, SYDVKM. CDR3 amino acids: CASSLSKGGRAGELFF. The DNA for the CDR3 is TGTGCCAGCAGTTTGTCAAAAGGGGGACGGGCCGGGGAGCTGTTTTTT. Combining the CDR3 with reference TRBV28 and TRBJ2-2 gives the whole variable domain DVKVTQSSRYLVKRTGEKVFLECVQDMDHENMFWYRQDPGLGLRLIYFSYDVKMKEKGDIPEGYSVSREKKERFSLILESASTNQTSMYLCASSLSKGGRAGELFFGEGSRLTVL.

The rearrangement joins TRBV2 to TRBJ2-5, with D perhaps assigned TRBD1 or TRBD2 (6 bases each). Deletions cut 8 bases from V and 7 bases from J, with 8 bases between. The length of the CDR3 is 10 residues. Germline assignment: CDR1 SNHLY and CDR2 FYNNEI. The CDR3 coding sequence is TGTGCCAGCGGAGGGGGGACCCAGTACTTC. This gives the protein CASGGGTQYF.

This chain links TRBV2 with TRBJ2-5; D is ambiguous. This CDR3 has 13 residues. V was pared by 3 bases and J by 5 bases, with 10 bases between. Germline loops: CDR1 SNHLY, CDR2 FYNNEI. The CDR3 bases are TGTGCCAGCAGTGAGTTATACCGGGAGACCCAGTACTTC. It yields the protein CASSELYRETQYF.

The rearrangement joins TRBV7-7 to TRBJ1-5; D ambiguous. Germline V gene lookup returns CDR1 SSHAT and CDR2 FNYEAQ (reference sequence). This CDR3 region has 13 residues. V lost 3 bases to trimming and J lost 4 bases, with 7 bases between them. CDR3 sequence: CASSLSLNQPQHF. The CDR3 DNA follows: TGTGCCAGCAGCTTGTCGCTTAATCAGCCCCAGCATTTT.

As concerns this clone: One end of the junction is discordant with germline, which a read error may explain. V and J are TRBV27 and TRBJ2-5; D is unresolved. Per the germline V gene, CDR1 is MNHEY and CDR2 is SMNVEV (reference sequence). This CDR3 region has 14 residues. Here the CDR3 DNA reads TGTGCCAGCAGTGCACAAGGCCGGCAAGGGACCCAGTACTTC. It translates to CASSAQGRQGTQYF.

This sequence joins TRBV9 and TRBJ1-1; maybe TRBD1 (5 bases). The CDR3 is 14 residues long. V shed 3 bases and J shed 0 bases, with 9 bases lying between them. The germline V gene has CDR1 SGDLS and CDR2 YYNGEE. The CDR3 here is CASSEGLMNTEAFF. The CDR3 nucleotides read TGTGCCAGCAGCGAGGGACTGATGAACACTGAAGCTTTCTTT.

The V call is TRBV3-1 (or the pseudogene TRBV3-2), the J call TRBJ2-7; 12 bases agree with TRBD2. V shed 5 bases and J 2 bases; nucleotides not matched to a gene: 7. CDR1 is LGHDT and CDR2 is YNNKEL in the germline V gene (reference sequence). CDR3 length: 16 amino acids. CDR3 amino acids: CASSFRLAGETYEQYF. The CDR3 coding sequence is TGTGCCAGCAGCTTCCGACTAGCGGGAGAAACCTACGAGCAGTACTTC.

The chain links TRBV6-5 to TRBJ1-1; unclear D gene. Trimming took 5 bases from V and 1 from J, leaving 14 bases between them. The CDR3 contains 15 residues. CDR1 is MNHEY, CDR2 SVGAGI, per germline. CDR3 sequence (DNA): TGTGCCAGCAGTCCAGGAGGCTCCCCGAACACTGAAGCTTTCTTT. This encodes CASSPGGSPNTEAFF.

The chain uses TRBV9 and TRBJ1-3; unclear D gene. This CDR3 contains 13 residues. The germline V gene has CDR1 SGDLS and CDR2 YYNGEE. Trimming removed 4 bases at V and 4 bases at J, with 9 bases between. In DNA, the CDR3 is TGTGCCAGCAGCTCGATAGGGGGAAACACCATATATTTT. Translation: CASSSIGGNTIYF.

The V and J genes are TRBV10-3 and TRBJ2-7, with a possible D match to TRBD1 (6 bases). V was shortened by 3 bases and J by 6 bases, with 21 bases between the two germline ends. The germline CDR1 and CDR2 sequences are ENHRY and SYGVKD. The CDR3 consists of 16 residues. DNA for the CDR3: TGTGCCATCAGTGAAGAGCCTACAGGGTCGTTGTGCGAGCAGTACTTC. The encoded protein is CAISEEPTGSLCEQYF.

The chain recombines TRBV15 with TRBJ1-6, with 8 bases fitting TRBD1. This CDR3 spans 15 amino acids. CDR1 is LNHNV and CDR2 is YYDKDF in the germline V gene (reference sequence). Trimming cost V 0 bases and J 9 bases; bases outside gene matches: 4. The CDR3 spells CATSREGQGSSPLHF. The CDR3, as DNA: TGTGCCACCAGCAGAGAAGGACAGGGAAGTTCACCCCTCCACTTT.

CDR3 amino acids: CASSTGKGDTDTQYF. The DNA of the CDR3 is TGTGCCAGCTCAACTGGTAAGGGGGACACAGATACGCAGTATTTT. The chain combines TRBV2 with TRBJ2-3; D is possibly TRBD1 (6 bases). The CDR3 extends over 15 amino acids. The ends were cut back, 8 bases at V and 2 bases at J, with 17 bases in the middle. Germline V gene sequence: CDR1 SNHLY, CDR2 FYNNEI.

The chain employs TRBV7-2 and TRBJ2-3, with D possibly matching TRBD2 (5 bases). The CDR3 runs to 18 residues. Trimming left V 0 bases short and J 0 bases short, with 16 bases between. Per germline, CDR1 SGHTA and CDR2 FQGNSA. CDR3 in amino acids: CASSLARAGGTSTDTQYF. The CDR3, as DNA: TGTGCCAGCAGCTTAGCGAGGGCTGGCGGAACTAGCACAGATACGCAGTATTTT.